This T cell receptor beta chain was sequenced in a study of T cell changes during pregnancy in multiple sclerosis. TCRdb's table, derived via immunoSEQ multiplex PCR, lists solely in-frame clones and lacks some. The data show tens of thousands of clones, just under 95% seen once. Trimming shortened V by 2 bases and J by 0 bases, and 5 bases separated the two germline ends. This CDR3 contains 14 residues. Germline V CDR1 and CDR2: KGHSH, LQKENI. This clonotype was sampled from a female donor with multiple sclerosis, enrolled in a pregnancy study. The genes are TRBV18 and TRBJ1-3; D not resolved. Sample: CD4+ T cells from peripheral blood mononuclear cells, taken in the third trimester of pregnancy. The CDR3 loop reads CASSPGVSGNTIYF. The CDR3 DNA reads as TGTGCCAGCTCACCAGGAGTCTCTGGAAACACCATATATTTT.